The 5 T cell receptor beta chains presented below share a single source sample, sequenced in a study. TCRdb fed the RT-PCR reads into MiXCR, producing one record per CDR3 protein. The sample includes 650,000 to 800,000 distinct CDR3 sequences, more than 13% of them seen just once. The source material was memory CD4+ T cells from blood. These receptors all stem from a female donor in good health, serving as a healthy control.

The rearrangement uses TRBV4-2 and TRBJ2-1; TRBD2 matches 7 bases. The J segment lost 3 bases and the V segment lost 2 bases, leaving 10 bases of the junction unmatched. The CDR3 spans 17 residues. Germline CDR1 and CDR2: LGHNA and YNFKEQ. CDR3 nucleotides: TGTGCCAGCAGCCAACCAGTCGGCGAGCGGGACTACAATGAGCAGTTCTTC. It specifies CASSQPVGERDYNEQFF.

This clonotype was detected only a few times. The chain combines TRBV12-3 or TRBV12-4 with TRBJ1-5, with D unresolved. V lost 4 bases and J lost 11, with 18 bases in between. CDR3 length: 14 amino acids. CDR3 nucleotides: TGTGCCAGCAGTTCCATTGACACCGCTAGGTCCCAGCATTTT. This sequence encodes CASSSIDTARSQHF.

This clonotype was recorded at least ten times. An end of the junction does not agree with germline; a read error may underlie this. In nucleotides, the CDR3 is TGTGCTAGCAGCCCCAATTCAGGGAGCTCCTACGAGCAGTACTTC. This encodes CASSPNSGSSYEQYF. The rearrangement joins TRBV7-7 to TRBJ2-7; D may be TRBD1 or TRBD2 (5 bases each). Germline assignment: CDR1 SSHAT and CDR2 FNYEAQ (reference sequence). The CDR3 runs to 15 residues.

About this clonotype: The germline gene is not matched at one end of the junction; a read error may be the cause. The V and J genes are TRBV10-3 and TRBJ1-3; no firm D call. The CDR3 contains 17 residues. The germline gives CDR1 ENHRY, CDR2 SYGVKD. The CDR3: CAISESESRLSGNTINF. CDR3 nucleotides: TGTGCCATCAGTGAGTCGGAAAGCCGGCTCTCTGGAAACACCATAAATTTT.

This clonotype showed up many times. The CDR3 reads CASSYSLEWSEQFF. The CDR3 DNA reads as TGTGCCAGCAGTTACAGCCTAGAGTGGAGTGAGCAGTTCTTC. The chain uses TRBV6-2 or TRBV6-3 and TRBJ2-1; D is ambiguous. Germline V lookup: CDR1 MNHEY, CDR2 SVGEGT. CDR3 length: 14 residues. V dropped 2 bases and J dropped 9 bases, with 14 bases sitting between them.